This passage covers 9 T cell receptor beta chains from one sample sequenced in a study of metastatic and nonmetastatic thyroid tumors. No patient had received any treatment before thyroid surgery. TCRdb reprocessed the PCR reads using MiXCR. The table records more than 20,000 clones, 22% of them present only once. The material sequenced was tumor tissue. These TCRs come from a female donor with papillary thyroid cancer or a benign thyroid nodule (not recorded which). Some clones in this sample may be carry-over from other donors' samples.

The V gene is TRBV20-1, the J gene TRBJ2-3; no firm D call. CDR1 and CDR2 (germline): DFQATT, SNEGSKA (reference sequence). CDR3 size: 13 residues. Trimming cost V 0 bases and J 3 bases, with 7 bases left between them. Written as DNA, the CDR3 is TGCAGTGCTAGAGATATTAGTACAGATACGCAGTATTTT. Translated, it gives CSARDISTDTQYF.

Many counts were recorded for this clone. A read error may be the cause here, since a much bigger clone is one base away. This chain joins TRBV20-1 and TRBJ2-7; weak D call: TRBD1 (6 bases). CDR1 DFQATT and CDR2 SNEGSKA come from the germline V gene (reference sequence). The length of the CDR3 is 12 residues. The CDR3 loop reads CRAPTLQGEQYF. Here the CDR3 DNA reads TGCAGGGCCCCTACCCTACAGGGTGAGCAGTACTTC.

This clone occurred a few times. J is TRBJ2-7 and V is TRBV20-1; 7 bases agree with TRBD1. This CDR3 has 14 residues. The germline CDR1 and CDR2 sequences are DFQATT and SNEGSKA (reference sequence). With V trimmed by 4 bases and J by 2 bases, 8 bases remained unmatched. The CDR3: CSATSDRVAYEQYF. CDR3 nucleotide sequence: TGCAGTGCTACCTCCGACAGGGTAGCCTACGAGCAGTACTTC.

This clone showed up just a few times. The rearrangement links TRBV12-3 or TRBV12-4 to TRBJ2-1; 11 bases match TRBD2. V was pared by 5 bases and J by 8 bases, with 14 bases of the junction left unmatched. The CDR3 covers 17 residues. DNA of the CDR3: TGTGCCAGCAGTAAACCGTACCTAGCGGGAGGAGGAGATGAGCAGTTCTTC. This translates into CASSKPYLAGGGDEQFF.

This clone is judged medium-sized. The J gene is TRBJ1-1, the V gene TRBV12-3 or TRBV12-4; D might be TRBD1 (6 bases). There are 15 residues in the CDR3. V lost 3 bases and J 5 bases, leaving 16 bases between the germline ends. CDR3 sequence (DNA): TGTGCCAGCAGTTTGGGACGCCTAAGGGGGACTGAAGCTTTCTTT. Translated: CASSLGRLRGTEAFF.

This clone was counted between two and nine times. CDR3 residues: CASSQEGVGTEAFF. CDR3 sequence (DNA): TGTGCCAGCAGCCAAGAGGGGGTGGGGACTGAAGCTTTCTTT. This rearrangement joins TRBV11-2 to TRBJ1-1; maybe TRBD1 (6 bases). The CDR3 has 14 residues. V was cut by 5 bases and J by 5 bases, with 15 bases left in between. CDR1 is SGHAT and CDR2 is FQNNGV in the germline V gene. The entire variable domain, with the rest obtained from reference TRBV11-2 and TRBJ1-1, is as follows: EAGVAQSPRYKIIEKRQSVAFWCNPISGHATLYWYQQILGQGPKLLIQFQNNGVVDDSQLPKDRFSAERLKGVDSTLKIQPAKLEDSAVYLCASSQEGVGTEAFFGQGTRLTVV.

This clone has more than one count but fewer than ten. The rearrangement links TRBV20-1 to TRBJ2-7; 7 bases match TRBD2. V was pared by 4 bases and J by 3 bases, with 9 bases of the junction left unmatched. Germline CDR1 DFQATT, CDR2 SNEGSKA (reference sequence). The CDR3 is 14 amino acids. This CDR3 reads CSANPRDYLYEQYF. In DNA form, the CDR3 reads TGCAGTGCTAACCCACGGGACTACCTCTACGAGCAGTACTTC.

The rearrangement joins TRBV18 to TRBJ1-1, with no clear D. V was pared by 4 bases and J by 0 bases, with 12 bases between. Germline V gene data show CDR1 as KGHSH and CDR2 as LQKENI. The CDR3 loop spans 15 amino acids. Written as DNA, the CDR3 is TGTGCCAGCTCACTTGGTGTTGGGGTGAACACTGAAGCTTTCTTT. It translates to CASSLGVGVNTEAFF. Full variable domain (outside the CDR3, taken from reference TRBV18 and TRBJ1-1): NAGVMQNPRHLVRRRGQEARLRCSPMKGHSHVYWYRQLPEEGLKFMVYLQKENIIDESGMPKERFSAEFPKEGPSILRIQQVVRGDSAAYFCASSLGVGVNTEAFFGQGTRLTVV.

This clone was detected only a few times. The rearrangement uses TRBV4-1 and TRBJ2-4; D unresolved. Germline V gives CDR1 MGHRA, CDR2 YSYEKL. Trimming took 2 bases from V and 6 from J, leaving 8 bases between them. This CDR3 is 13 amino acids long. This chain's CDR3 is CASSQLDVNIQYF. The CDR3 DNA reads TGCGCCAGCAGCCAACTGGACGTAAACATTCAGTACTTC.